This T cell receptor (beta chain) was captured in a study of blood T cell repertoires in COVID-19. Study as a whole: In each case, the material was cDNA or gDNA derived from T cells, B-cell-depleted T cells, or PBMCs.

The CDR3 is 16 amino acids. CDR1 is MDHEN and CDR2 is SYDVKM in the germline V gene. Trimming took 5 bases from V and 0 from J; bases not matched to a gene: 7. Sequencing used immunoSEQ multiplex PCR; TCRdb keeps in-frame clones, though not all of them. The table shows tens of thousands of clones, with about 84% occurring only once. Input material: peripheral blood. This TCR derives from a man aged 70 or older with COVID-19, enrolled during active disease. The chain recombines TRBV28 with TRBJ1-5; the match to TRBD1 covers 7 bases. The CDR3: CASSPRTGSSNQPQHF. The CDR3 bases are TGTGCCAGCAGTCCCAGGACAGGATCTAGCAATCAGCCCCAGCATTTT.